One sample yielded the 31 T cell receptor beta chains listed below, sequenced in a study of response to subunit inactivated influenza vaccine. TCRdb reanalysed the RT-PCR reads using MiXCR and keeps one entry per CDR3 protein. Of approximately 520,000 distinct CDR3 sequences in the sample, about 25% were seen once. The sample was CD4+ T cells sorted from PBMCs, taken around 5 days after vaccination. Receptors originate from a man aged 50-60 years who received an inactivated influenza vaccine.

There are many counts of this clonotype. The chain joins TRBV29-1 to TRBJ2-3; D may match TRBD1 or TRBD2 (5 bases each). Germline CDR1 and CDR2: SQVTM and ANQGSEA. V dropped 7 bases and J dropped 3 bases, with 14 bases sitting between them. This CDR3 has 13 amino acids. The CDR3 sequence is CSARDQRTDTQYF. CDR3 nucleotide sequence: TGCAGCGCCCGGGACCAAAGGACAGATACGCAGTATTTT.

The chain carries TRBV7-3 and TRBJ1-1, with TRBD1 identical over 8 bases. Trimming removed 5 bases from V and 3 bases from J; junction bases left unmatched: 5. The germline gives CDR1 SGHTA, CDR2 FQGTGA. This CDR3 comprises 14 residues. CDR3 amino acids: CASSQQGVDTEAFF. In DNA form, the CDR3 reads TGTGCCAGCAGCCAACAGGGGGTAGACACTGAAGCTTTCTTT.

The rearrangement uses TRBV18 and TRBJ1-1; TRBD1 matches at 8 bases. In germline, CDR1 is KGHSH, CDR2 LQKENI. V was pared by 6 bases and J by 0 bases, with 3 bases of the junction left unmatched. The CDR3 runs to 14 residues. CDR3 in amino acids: CASSVTGVNTEAFF. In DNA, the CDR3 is TGTGCCAGCTCGGTGACAGGGGTGAACACTGAAGCTTTCTTT.

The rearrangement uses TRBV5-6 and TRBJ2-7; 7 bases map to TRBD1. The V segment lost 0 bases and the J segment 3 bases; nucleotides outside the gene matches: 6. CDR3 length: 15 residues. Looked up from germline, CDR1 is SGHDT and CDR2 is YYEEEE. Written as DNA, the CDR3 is TGTGCCAGCAGCTTGGTACGGGACAGTTACTACGAGCAGTACTTC. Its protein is CASSLVRDSYYEQYF. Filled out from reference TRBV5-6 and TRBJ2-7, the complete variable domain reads DAGVTQSPTHLIKTRGQQVTLRCSPKSGHDTVSWYQQALGQGPQFIFQYYEEEERQRGNFPDRFSGHQFPNYSSELNVNALLLGDSALYLCASSLVRDSYYEQYFGPGTRLTVT.

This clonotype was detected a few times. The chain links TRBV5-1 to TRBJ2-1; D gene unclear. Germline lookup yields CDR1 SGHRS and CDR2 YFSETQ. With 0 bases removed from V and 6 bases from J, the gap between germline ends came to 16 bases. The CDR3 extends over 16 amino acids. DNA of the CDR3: TGCGCCAGCAGCTTGGGGGCCTCTAGGGTGATCAATGAGCAGTTCTTC. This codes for CASSLGASRVINEQFF.

CDR3 in DNA: TGCGCCAGCAGCCCTGGCCCGGACGAAGAGACCCAGTACTTC. This gives the protein CASSPGPDEETQYF. The J gene is TRBJ2-5, the V gene TRBV5-1; the D is unclear. Trimming removed 4 bases from V and 3 bases from J, with 13 bases in between. Germline V gene sequence: CDR1 SGHRS, CDR2 YFSETQ. This CDR3 spans 14 amino acids.

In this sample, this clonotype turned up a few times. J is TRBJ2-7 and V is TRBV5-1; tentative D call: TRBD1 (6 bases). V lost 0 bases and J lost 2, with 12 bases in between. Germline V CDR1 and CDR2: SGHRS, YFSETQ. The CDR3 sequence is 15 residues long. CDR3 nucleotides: TGCGCCAGCAGCTTGGAGGGGGATCGGACCTACGAGCAGTACTTC. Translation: CASSLEGDRTYEQYF.

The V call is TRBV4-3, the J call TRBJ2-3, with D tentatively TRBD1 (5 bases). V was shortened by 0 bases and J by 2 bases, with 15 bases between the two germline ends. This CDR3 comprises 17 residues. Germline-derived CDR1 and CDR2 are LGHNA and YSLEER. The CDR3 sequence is CASSQDAGPGITDTQYF. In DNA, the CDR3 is TGCGCCAGCAGCCAAGATGCAGGGCCAGGGATCACAGATACGCAGTATTTT.

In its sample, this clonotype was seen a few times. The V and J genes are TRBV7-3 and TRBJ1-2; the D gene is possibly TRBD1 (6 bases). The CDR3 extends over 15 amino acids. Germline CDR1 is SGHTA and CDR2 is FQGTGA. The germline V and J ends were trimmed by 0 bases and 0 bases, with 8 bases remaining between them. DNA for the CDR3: TGTGCCAGCAGCTTAACGGGACAAGCTAACTATGGCTACACCTTC. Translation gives CASSLTGQANYGYTF.

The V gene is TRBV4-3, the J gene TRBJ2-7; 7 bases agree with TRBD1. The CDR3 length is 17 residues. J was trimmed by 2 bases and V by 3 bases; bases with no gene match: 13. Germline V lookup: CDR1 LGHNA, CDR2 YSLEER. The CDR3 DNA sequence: TGCGCCAGCAGCCAGGAGCGACAGGGCTCGGTCCCCTACGAGCAGTACTTC. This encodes CASSQERQGSVPYEQYF.

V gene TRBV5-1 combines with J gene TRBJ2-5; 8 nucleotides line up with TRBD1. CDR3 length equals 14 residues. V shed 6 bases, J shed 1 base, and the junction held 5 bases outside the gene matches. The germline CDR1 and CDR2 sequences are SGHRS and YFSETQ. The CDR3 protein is CASNEGQGQETQYF. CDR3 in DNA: TGCGCCAGCAATGAAGGACAGGGCCAAGAGACCCAGTACTTC.

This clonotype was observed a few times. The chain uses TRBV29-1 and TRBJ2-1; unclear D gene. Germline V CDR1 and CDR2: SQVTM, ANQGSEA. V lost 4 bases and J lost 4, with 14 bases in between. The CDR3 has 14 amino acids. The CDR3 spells CSVVVLTEYNEQFF. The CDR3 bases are TGCAGCGTTGTTGTCCTGACGGAATACAATGAGCAGTTCTTC.

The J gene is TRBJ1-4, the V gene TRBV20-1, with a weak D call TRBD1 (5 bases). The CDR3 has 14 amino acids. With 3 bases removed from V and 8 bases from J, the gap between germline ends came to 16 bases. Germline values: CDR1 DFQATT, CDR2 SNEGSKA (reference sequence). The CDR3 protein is CSARAERGWEKLFF. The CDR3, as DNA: TGCAGTGCTAGGGCAGAGAGGGGTTGGGAAAAACTGTTTTTT.

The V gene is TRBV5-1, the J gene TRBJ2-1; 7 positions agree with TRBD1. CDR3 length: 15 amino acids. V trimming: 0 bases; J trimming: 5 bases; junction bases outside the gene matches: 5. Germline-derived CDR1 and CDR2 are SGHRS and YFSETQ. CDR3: CASSLGGQSNNEQFF. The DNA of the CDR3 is TGCGCCAGCAGCTTGGGGGGACAGTCTAACAATGAGCAGTTCTTC. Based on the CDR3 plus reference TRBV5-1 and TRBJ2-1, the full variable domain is KAGVTQTPRYLIKTRGQQVTLSCSPISGHRSVSWYQQTPGQGLQFLFEYFSETQRNKGNFPGRFSGRQFSNSRSEMNVSTLELGDSALYLCASSLGGQSNNEQFFGPGTRLTVL.

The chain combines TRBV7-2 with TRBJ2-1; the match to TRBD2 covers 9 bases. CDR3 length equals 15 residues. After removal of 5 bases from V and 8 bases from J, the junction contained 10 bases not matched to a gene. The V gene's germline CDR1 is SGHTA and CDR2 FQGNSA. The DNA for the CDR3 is TGTGCCAGCAGCGCACAGGGACTAGCTTTGGATGAGCAGTTCTTC. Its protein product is CASSAQGLALDEQFF. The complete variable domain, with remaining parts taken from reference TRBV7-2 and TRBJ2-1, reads GAGVSQSPSNKVTEKGKDVELRCDPISGHTALYWYRQSLGQGLEFLIYFQGNSAPDKSGLPSDRFSAERTGGSVSTLTIQRTQQEDSAVYLCASSAQGLALDEQFFGPGTRLTVL.

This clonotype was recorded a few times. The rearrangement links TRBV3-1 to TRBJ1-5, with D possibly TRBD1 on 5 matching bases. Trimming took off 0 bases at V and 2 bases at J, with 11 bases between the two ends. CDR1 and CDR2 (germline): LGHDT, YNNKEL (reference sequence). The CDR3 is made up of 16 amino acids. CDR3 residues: CASSQDGGGGNQPQHF. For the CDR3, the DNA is TGTGCCAGCAGCCAAGATGGGGGGGGTGGCAATCAGCCCCAGCATTTT.

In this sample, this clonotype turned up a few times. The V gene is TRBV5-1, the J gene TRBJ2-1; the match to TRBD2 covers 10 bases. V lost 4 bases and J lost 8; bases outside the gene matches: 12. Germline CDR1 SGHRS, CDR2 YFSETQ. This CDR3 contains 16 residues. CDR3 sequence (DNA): TGCGCCAGCAGCGTAGCGGGAGGAATCAGCGGTTATGAGCAGTTCTTC. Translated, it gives CASSVAGGISGYEQFF.

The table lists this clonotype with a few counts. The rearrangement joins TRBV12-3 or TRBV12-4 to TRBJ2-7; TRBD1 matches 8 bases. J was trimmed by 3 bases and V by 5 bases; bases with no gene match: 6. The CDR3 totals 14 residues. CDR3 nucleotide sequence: TGTGCCAGCAGTCTGACAGGGGTTGACTACGAGCAGTACTTC. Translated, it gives CASSLTGVDYEQYF.

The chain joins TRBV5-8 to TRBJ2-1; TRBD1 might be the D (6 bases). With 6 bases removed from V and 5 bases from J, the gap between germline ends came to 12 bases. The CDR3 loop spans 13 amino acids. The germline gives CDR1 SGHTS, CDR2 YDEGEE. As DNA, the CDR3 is TGTGCCAGCAAAGGACAGAGTCACAATGAGCAGTTCTTC. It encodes CASKGQSHNEQFF.

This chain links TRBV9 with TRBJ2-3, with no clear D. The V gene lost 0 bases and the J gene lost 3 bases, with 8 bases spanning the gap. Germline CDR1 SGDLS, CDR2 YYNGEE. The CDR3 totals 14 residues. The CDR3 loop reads CASSVDGRTDTQYF. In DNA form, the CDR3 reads TGTGCCAGCAGCGTAGATGGACGGACAGATACGCAGTATTTT.

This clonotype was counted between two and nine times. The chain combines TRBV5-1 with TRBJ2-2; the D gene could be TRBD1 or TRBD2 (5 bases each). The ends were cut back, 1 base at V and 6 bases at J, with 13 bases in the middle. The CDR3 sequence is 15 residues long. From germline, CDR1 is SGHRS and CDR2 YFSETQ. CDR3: CASSLNGAMAGELFF. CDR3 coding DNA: TGCGCCAGCAGCTTGAACGGGGCGATGGCCGGGGAGCTGTTTTTT.

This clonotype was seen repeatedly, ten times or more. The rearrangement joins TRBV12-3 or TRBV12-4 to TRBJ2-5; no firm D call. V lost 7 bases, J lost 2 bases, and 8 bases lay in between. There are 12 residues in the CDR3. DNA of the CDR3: TGTGCCAGCAAATTGGGACAAGAGACCCAGTACTTC. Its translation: CASKLGQETQYF.

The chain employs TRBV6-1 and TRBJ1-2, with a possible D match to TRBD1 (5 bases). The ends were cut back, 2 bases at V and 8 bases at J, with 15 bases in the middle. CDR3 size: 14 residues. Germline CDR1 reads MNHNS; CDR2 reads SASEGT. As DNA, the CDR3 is TGTGCCAGCAGTGAACAGGGTATAGCTGGGGGCTACACCTTC. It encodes CASSEQGIAGGYTF.

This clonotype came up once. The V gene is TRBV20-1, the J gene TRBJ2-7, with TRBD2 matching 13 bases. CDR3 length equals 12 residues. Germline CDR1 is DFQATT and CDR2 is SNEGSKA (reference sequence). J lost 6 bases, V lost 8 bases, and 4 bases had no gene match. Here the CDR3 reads CSTTSGGSEQYF. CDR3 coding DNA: TGCAGTACGACTAGCGGGGGGTCCGAGCAGTACTTC.

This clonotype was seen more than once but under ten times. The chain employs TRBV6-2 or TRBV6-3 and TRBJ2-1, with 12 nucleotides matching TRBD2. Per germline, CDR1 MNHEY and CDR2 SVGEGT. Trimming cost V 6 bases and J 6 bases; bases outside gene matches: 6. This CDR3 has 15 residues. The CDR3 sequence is CASRLAGGDSNEQFF. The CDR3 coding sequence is TGTGCCAGCAGACTAGCGGGGGGCGACTCCAATGAGCAGTTCTTC.

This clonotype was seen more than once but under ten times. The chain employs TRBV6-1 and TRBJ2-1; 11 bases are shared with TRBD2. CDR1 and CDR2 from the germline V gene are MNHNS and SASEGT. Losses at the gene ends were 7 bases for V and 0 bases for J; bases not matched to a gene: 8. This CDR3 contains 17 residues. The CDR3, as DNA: TGTGCCAGCACAGGTAGCGGGAGGGGCCTCTCCTACAATGAGCAGTTCTTC. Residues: CASTGSGRGLSYNEQFF.

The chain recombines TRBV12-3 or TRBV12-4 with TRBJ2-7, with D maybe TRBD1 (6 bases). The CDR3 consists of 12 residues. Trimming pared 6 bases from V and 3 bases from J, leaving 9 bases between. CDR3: CASRQGLYEQYF. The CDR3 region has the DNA TGTGCCAGCAGACAGGGTCTCTACGAGCAGTACTTC.

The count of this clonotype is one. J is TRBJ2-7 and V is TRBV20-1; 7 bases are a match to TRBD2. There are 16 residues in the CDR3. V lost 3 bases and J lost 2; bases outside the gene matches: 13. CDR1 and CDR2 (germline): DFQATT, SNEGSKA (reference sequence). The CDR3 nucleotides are TGCAGTGCTAGGTGGCAGCGGGGCCAATTACCCTACGAGCAGTACTTC. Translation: CSARWQRGQLPYEQYF.

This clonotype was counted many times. As DNA, the CDR3 is TGTGCCAGCAGTTTCCAGGGGATGAACACTGAAGCTTTCTTT. Translated, it gives CASSFQGMNTEAFF. The chain uses TRBV12-3 or TRBV12-4 and TRBJ1-1; TRBD1 might be the D (6 bases). Deletions cut 3 bases from V and 0 bases from J, with 8 bases between. The CDR3 sequence is 14 residues long.

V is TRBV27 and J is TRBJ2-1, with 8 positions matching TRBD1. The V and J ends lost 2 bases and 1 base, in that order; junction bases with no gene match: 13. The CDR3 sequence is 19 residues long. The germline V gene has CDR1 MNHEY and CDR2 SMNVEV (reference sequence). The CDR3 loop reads CASSLLARGRSASYNEQFF. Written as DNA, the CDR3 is TGTGCCAGCAGTTTACTGGCCAGGGGGCGGTCTGCATCCTACAATGAGCAGTTCTTC.

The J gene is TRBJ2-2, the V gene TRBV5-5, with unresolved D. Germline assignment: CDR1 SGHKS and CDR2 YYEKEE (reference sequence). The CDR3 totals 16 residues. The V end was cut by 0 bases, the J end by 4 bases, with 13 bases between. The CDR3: CASSLAVGLSTGELFF. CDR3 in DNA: TGTGCCAGCAGCTTGGCCGTGGGGTTGAGCACCGGGGAGCTGTTTTTT.